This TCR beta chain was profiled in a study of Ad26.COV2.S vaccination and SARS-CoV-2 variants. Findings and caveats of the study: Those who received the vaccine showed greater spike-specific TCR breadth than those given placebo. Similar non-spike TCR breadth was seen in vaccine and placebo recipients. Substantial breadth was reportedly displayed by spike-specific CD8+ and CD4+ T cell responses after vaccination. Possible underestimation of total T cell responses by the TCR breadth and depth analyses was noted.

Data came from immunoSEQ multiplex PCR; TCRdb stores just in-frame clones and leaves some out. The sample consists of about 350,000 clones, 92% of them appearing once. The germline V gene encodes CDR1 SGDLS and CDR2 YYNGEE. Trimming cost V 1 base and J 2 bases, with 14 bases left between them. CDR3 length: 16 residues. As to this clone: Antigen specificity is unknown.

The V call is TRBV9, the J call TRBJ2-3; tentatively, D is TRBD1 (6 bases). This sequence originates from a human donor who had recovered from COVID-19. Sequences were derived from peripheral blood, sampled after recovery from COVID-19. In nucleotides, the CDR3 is TGTGCCAGCAGCGTATTGACAGGTCGGTTCACAGATACGCAGTATTTT. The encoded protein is CASSVLTGRFTDTQYF.